A single sample is the source of the 26 T cell receptor beta chains below, sequenced in a study of shared clonotypes between healthy human individuals. Some clones are missing from TCRdb's copy, which holds only in-frame ones; the method was immunoSEQ multiplex PCR. The sample shows approximately 2.3 million clones, approximately 95% of them seen only once. Sequencing used naive CD4+ T cells from PBMCs. The subset here: CD45RA+ positively selected. These receptor sequences come from a man aged 18 to 30 in good health. Some clones in this sample may be carry-over from other donors' samples.

The rearrangement links TRBV28 to TRBJ2-7, with D possibly matching TRBD1 (6 bases). The germline V gene encodes CDR1 MDHEN and CDR2 SYDVKM. This CDR3 is built from 15 residues. Trimming cost V 1 base and J 0 bases, with 10 bases left between them. CDR3 sequence (DNA): TGTGCCAGCAGTTTATCAGGGGCAGACTCCTACGAGCAGTACTTC. Translating it yields CASSLSGADSYEQYF.

The chain has TRBV9 and TRBJ2-3; unclear D gene. V lost 3 bases and J 6 bases, leaving 14 bases between the germline ends. The CDR3 contains 14 residues. Germline V gives CDR1 SGDLS, CDR2 YYNGEE. Here the CDR3 reads CASSERSNGDTQYF. The CDR3 DNA is TGTGCCAGCAGCGAACGCTCGAATGGCGATACGCAGTATTTT.

This clone appeared a single time. The genes are TRBV28 and TRBJ1-2; possible D gene TRBD1, 5 bases. Germline CDR1 is MDHEN and CDR2 is SYDVKM. The CDR3 length is 11 residues. V was shortened by 6 bases and J by 5 bases, with 7 bases between the two germline ends. The CDR3 loop reads CASRGTYGYTF. The CDR3 DNA sequence: TGTGCCAGCAGGGGGACGTATGGCTACACCTTC.

In this sample, this clone turned up once. V gene TRBV29-1 combines with J gene TRBJ1-2, with D tentatively TRBD1 (6 bases). The CDR3 runs to 11 residues. V was cut by 5 bases and J by 5 bases, with 9 bases left in between. CDR1 SQVTM and CDR2 ANQGSEA come from the germline V gene. CDR3 coding DNA: TGCAGCGTTACAGGGAAATATGGCTACACCTTC. It yields the protein CSVTGKYGYTF.

The table lists this clone with a count of one. The same CDR3 also results from other DNA sequences found in this sample. This chain connects TRBV18 to TRBJ2-7, with 8 positions matching TRBD2. The CDR3 totals 13 residues. Germline V gene lookup returns CDR1 KGHSH and CDR2 LQKENI. The V and J ends lost 3 bases and 4 bases, in that order; junction bases with no gene match: 2. CDR3 in DNA: TGTGCCAGCTCACCGGGACTAGTTTACGAGCAGTACTTC. It encodes CASSPGLVYEQYF. The full variable domain, with the rest looked up from reference TRBV18 and TRBJ2-7, is NAGVMQNPRHLVRRRGQEARLRCSPMKGHSHVYWYRQLPEEGLKFMVYLQKENIIDESGMPKERFSAEFPKEGPSILRIQQVVRGDSAAYFCASSPGLVYEQYFGPGTRLTVT.

For this clone: Other DNA sequences in the sample encode the same CDR3. This chain connects TRBV6-5 to TRBJ2-3; 7 bases align to TRBD2. CDR1 and CDR2 from the germline V gene are MNHEY and SVGAGI. V lost 6 bases and J lost 1; bases outside the gene matches: 1. The CDR3 totals 13 residues. CDR3 residues: CASRGGGTDTQYF. The CDR3 nucleotides are TGTGCCAGCAGGGGAGGGGGCACAGATACGCAGTATTTT.

The rearrangement joins TRBV5-1 to TRBJ2-3; no definite D call. Trimming removed 4 bases at V and 2 bases at J, with 11 bases between. Germline assignment: CDR1 SGHRS and CDR2 YFSETQ. The CDR3 contains 14 residues. The CDR3 loop reads CASSPFDSTDTQYF. CDR3 DNA sequence: TGCGCCAGCAGCCCCTTTGACTCCACAGATACGCAGTATTTT.

The chain couples TRBV4-1 to TRBJ2-2, with D perhaps matching TRBD2 (6 bases). V was clipped by 8 bases and J by 5 bases, with 21 bases between them. There are 16 residues in the CDR3. Germline V gives CDR1 MGHRA, CDR2 YSYEKL. CDR3 nucleotide sequence: TGCGCCAGCGGACCTCCCGGGACTTTTAGGACCGGGGAGCTGTTTTTT. Encoded protein: CASGPPGTFRTGELFF.

The chain couples TRBV9 to TRBJ1-2; the D gene is possibly TRBD1 (5 bases). The CDR3 is 16 amino acids. Trimming took off 0 bases at V and 4 bases at J, with 16 bases between the two ends. Germline assignment: CDR1 SGDLS and CDR2 YYNGEE. The chain's CDR3 is CASSVEARDRGYGYTF. The CDR3, as DNA: TGTGCCAGCAGCGTAGAGGCCCGGGATAGGGGCTATGGCTACACCTTC.

The sample holds one count of this clone. The CDR3 bases are TGTGCCAGCAGCCTACAGGGACAGACTAACTATGGCTACACCTTC. Its protein is CASSLQGQTNYGYTF. The rearrangement uses TRBV7-3 and TRBJ1-2; TRBD1 aligns across 7 bases. The CDR3 consists of 15 residues. CDR1 and CDR2 (germline): SGHTA, FQGTGA. Trimming at V came to 5 bases and at J to 0 bases, leaving 6 bases not matched to a gene.

V and J are TRBV5-1 and TRBJ1-1, with D uncertain. CDR3 size: 14 residues. CDR1 is SGHRS, CDR2 YFSETQ, per germline. V lost 2 bases and J lost 0, with 8 bases in between. CDR3 residues: CASSFRSMNTEAFF. CDR3 DNA sequence: TGCGCCAGCAGCTTTCGATCCATGAACACTGAAGCTTTCTTT.

V and J are TRBV2 and TRBJ2-3; D is perhaps TRBD1 (5 bases). CDR1 and CDR2 from the germline V gene are SNHLY and FYNNEI. This CDR3 spans 13 amino acids. Trimming shortened V by 5 bases and J by 5 bases, and 11 bases separated the two germline ends. The CDR3 is CASSPQGEDTQYF. CDR3 DNA sequence: TGTGCCAGCAGTCCTCAGGGCGAAGATACGCAGTATTTT.

The chain links TRBV7-9 to TRBJ2-2; the D gene could be TRBD1 or TRBD2 (6 bases each). Between the trimmed V and J ends, which lost 4 bases and 2 bases, there was a span of 20 bases. Germline V gene sequence: CDR1 SEHNR, CDR2 FQNEAQ (reference sequence). The CDR3 is 18 residues long. The CDR3 nucleotides are TGTGCCAGCAGCTCCTCACTTCGGGGGCCGTCAAACACCGGGGAGCTGTTTTTT. This gives the protein CASSSSLRGPSNTGELFF.

This clone was found once. The rearrangement joins TRBV29-1 to TRBJ2-5, with TRBD2 matching 8 bases. Trimming removed 6 bases from V and 4 bases from J; junction bases left unmatched: 10. Looked up from germline, CDR1 is SQVTM and CDR2 is ANQGSEA. This CDR3 region has 14 residues. The CDR3 DNA follows: TGCAGCGTGGAGCGGGCAGCGGGGGTAGAGACCCAGTACTTC. Protein: CSVERAAGVETQYF.

The chain couples TRBV28 to TRBJ2-2; the D gene is possibly TRBD1 (5 bases). CDR3 length: 15 amino acids. CDR1 MDHEN and CDR2 SYDVKM come from the germline V gene. Trimming took off 4 bases at V and 0 bases at J, with 9 bases between the two ends. CDR3 nucleotides: TGTGCCAGCAGTTATAGGACACCGAACACCGGGGAGCTGTTTTTT. Its protein is CASSYRTPNTGELFF.

This chain uses TRBV6-5 with TRBJ1-3; D not resolved. The V end was cut by 7 bases, the J end by 4 bases, with 11 bases between. Germline lookup yields CDR1 MNHEY and CDR2 SVGAGI. The CDR3 runs 13 residues. The chain's CDR3 is CASTLKEGNTIYF. The DNA of the CDR3 is TGTGCCAGCACCCTTAAGGAAGGAAACACCATATATTTT.

The gene calls are TRBV5-1 and TRBJ2-1; D gene uncertain. Germline CDR1 and CDR2: SGHRS and YFSETQ. The CDR3 is made up of 14 amino acids. V lost 0 bases and J lost 7, with 11 bases in between. The CDR3 loop is CASSLERWVNEQFF. In DNA form, the CDR3 reads TGCGCCAGCAGCTTGGAACGATGGGTTAATGAGCAGTTCTTC.

V gene TRBV5-1 combines with J gene TRBJ1-2; D is ambiguous. The ends were cut back, 0 bases at V and 4 bases at J, with 10 bases in the middle. Germline V gene sequence: CDR1 SGHRS, CDR2 YFSETQ. The CDR3 extends over 14 amino acids. CDR3 amino acids: CASSLVAESYGYTF. The CDR3 DNA follows: TGCGCCAGCAGCTTGGTGGCCGAGAGCTATGGCTACACCTTC.

This chain uses TRBV28 with TRBJ1-2; D not resolved. Germline V CDR1 and CDR2: MDHEN, SYDVKM. There are 12 residues in the CDR3. V lost 7 bases to trimming and J lost 6 bases, with 12 bases between them. In DNA form, the CDR3 reads TGTGCCAGCACCCCTCGGGGAAATGGCTACACCTTC. Encoded protein: CASTPRGNGYTF.

This chain joins TRBV28 and TRBJ1-1; 8 nucleotides align to TRBD1. This CDR3 region has 16 residues. V shed 2 bases, J shed 0 bases, and the junction held 5 bases outside the gene matches. From germline, CDR1 is MDHEN and CDR2 SYDVKM. CDR3 region: CASSLAGGTLNTEAFF. The DNA for the CDR3 is TGTGCCAGCAGTTTAGCAGGGGGCACATTGAACACTGAAGCTTTCTTT.

This clone was detected a few times. Other DNA sequences of this sample code for an identical CDR3. This rearrangement joins TRBV7-9 to TRBJ1-5, with D possibly matching TRBD1 (5 bases). The CDR3 spans 12 residues. CDR1 is SEHNR, CDR2 FQNEAQ, per germline (reference sequence). V was trimmed by 4 bases and J by 6 bases, leaving 7 bases between them. The CDR3 here is CASSSRGQPQHF. In DNA, the CDR3 is TGTGCCAGCAGCTCGAGGGGTCAGCCCCAGCATTTT.

This clone was recorded only once. The chain combines TRBV11-2 with TRBJ2-5, with D perhaps TRBD2 (6 bases). The CDR3 totals 16 residues. The V end was cut by 1 base, the J end by 5 bases, with 17 bases between. In germline, CDR1 is SGHAT, CDR2 FQNNGV. CDR3 sequence reads: CASSLVLTGVRETQYF. CDR3 in DNA: TGTGCCAGCAGCTTAGTTCTAACGGGAGTCAGGGAGACCCAGTACTTC.

The gene calls are TRBV9 and TRBJ2-3; D unclear. Trimming shortened V by 4 bases and J by 4 bases, and 13 bases separated the two germline ends. Per germline, CDR1 SGDLS and CDR2 YYNGEE. This CDR3 contains 14 residues. CDR3 amino acids: CASSPRTSSDTQYF. CDR3 coding DNA: TGTGCCAGCAGCCCGCGGACGTCGTCAGATACGCAGTATTTT.

Remarks on this clone: One end of the junction varies from germline; a read error may be responsible. The chain has TRBV7-3 and TRBJ2-3; 8 nucleotides agree with TRBD2. Germline CDR1 SGHTA, CDR2 FQGTGA. The CDR3 is 13 amino acids. The CDR3 nucleotides are TGTGCCAGCAGCCCGGGGGGGCGGGAGGTCCGTGATTTT. Its protein product is CASSPGGREVRDF. The variable domain in full, completed from reference TRBV7-3 and TRBJ2-3, reads GAGVSQTPSNKVTEKGKYVELRCDPISGHTALYWYRQSLGQGPEFLIYFQGTGAADDSGLPNDRFFAVRPEGSVSTLKIQRTERGDSAVYLCASSPGGREVRDFGPGTRLTVL.

Notes on this clone: This sample also contains other DNA sequences that code for the same CDR3. This chain links TRBV7-9 with TRBJ2-2; no definite D call. Germline V gene data show CDR1 as SEHNR and CDR2 as FQNEAQ (reference sequence). Deletions cut 8 bases from V and 1 base from J, with 8 bases between. The CDR3 extends over 13 amino acids. CDR3 bases: TGTGCCAGCGGATCCGAGAACACCGGGGAGCTGTTTTTT. It translates to CASGSENTGELFF. The full variable domain, its missing parts supplied by reference TRBV7-9 and TRBJ2-2, is DTGVSQNPRHKITKRGQNVTFRCDPISEHNRLYWYRQTLGQGPEFLTYFQNEAQLEKSRLLSDRFSAERPKGSFSTLEIQRTEQGDSAMYLCASGSENTGELFFGEGSRLTVL.

The CDR3 region has the DNA TGTGCCAGCAGCTCCGGGACAGGGGCCCCCCCAGTCCTGACTTTC. As protein: CASSSGTGAPPVLTF. V and J are TRBV11-2 and TRBJ2-6; 10 bases are shared with TRBD1. The ends lost 4 bases at V and 13 bases at J; junction bases unmatched: 10. CDR3 length equals 15 residues. Germline V gene sequence: CDR1 SGHAT, CDR2 FQNNGV.